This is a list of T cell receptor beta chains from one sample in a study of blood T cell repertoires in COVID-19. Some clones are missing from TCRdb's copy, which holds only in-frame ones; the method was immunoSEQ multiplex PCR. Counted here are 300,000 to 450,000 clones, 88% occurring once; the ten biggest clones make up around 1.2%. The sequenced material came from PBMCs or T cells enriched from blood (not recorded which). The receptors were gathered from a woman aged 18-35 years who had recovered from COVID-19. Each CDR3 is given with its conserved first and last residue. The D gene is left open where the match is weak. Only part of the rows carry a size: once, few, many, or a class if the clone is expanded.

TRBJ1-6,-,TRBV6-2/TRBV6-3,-,TGTGCCAGCAGTTATATAGGGGTACGGTCACCCCTCCACTTT,CASSYIGVRSPLHF
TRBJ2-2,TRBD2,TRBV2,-,TGTGCCAGCAGTGACAACTTTGGGACTAGATTGTTTGGGGAGCTGTTTTTT,CASSDNFGTRLFGELFF
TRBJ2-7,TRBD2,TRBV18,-,TGTGCCAGCTCGACTAGCCATACCTACGAGCAGTACTTC,CASSTSHTYEQYF
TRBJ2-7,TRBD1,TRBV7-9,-,TGTGCCAGCAGCTTAGATCTTGGGACAGCCTACGAGCAGTACTTC,CASSLDLGTAYEQYF
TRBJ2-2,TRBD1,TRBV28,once,TGTGCCAGCAGGGTCAGGGGGCGAAGGGAGCTGTTTTTT,CASRVRGRRELFF
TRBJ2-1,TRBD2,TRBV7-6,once,TGTGCCAGCAGCTTAAATTCTGGTGCGGGGGGGCGCTGGACACTCTCCTACAATGAGCAGTTCTTC,CASSLNSGAGGRWTLSYNEQFF
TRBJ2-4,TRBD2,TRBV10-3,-,TGTGCCATCATTCGGGAGGCGGGCCCATGGGACATTCAGTACTTC,CAIIREAGPWDIQYF
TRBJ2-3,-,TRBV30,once,TGTGCCTGGAGTGAGGGGCAGACTAGCACAGATACGCAGTATTTT,CAWSEGQTSTDTQYF
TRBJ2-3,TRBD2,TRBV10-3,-,TGTGCCATCGGGCTAGCGGGGACCACAGATACGCAGTATTTT,CAIGLAGTTDTQYF
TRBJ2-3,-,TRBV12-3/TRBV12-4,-,TGTGCCAGCAGTTTTGGTTCCGGGAGTACGCAGTATTTT,CASSFGSGSTQYF
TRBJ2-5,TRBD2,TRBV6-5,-,TGTGCCAGCACTATTACAGCGGGGGGGCAGGAGACCCAGTACTTC,CASTITAGGQETQYF
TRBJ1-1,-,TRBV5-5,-,TGTGCCAGCAGCTTGGTACACCCCATGAACACTGAAGCTTTCTTT,CASSLVHPMNTEAFF
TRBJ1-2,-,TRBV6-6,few,TGTGCCAGCACTCGGACTGTCAACACTAGGGTACCGAATGGCTACACCTTC,CASTRTVNTRVPNGYTF
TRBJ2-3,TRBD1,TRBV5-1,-,TGCGCCAGCAGCTTAGAGGGACAGAGATCGGATACGCAGTATTTT,CASSLEGQRSDTQYF
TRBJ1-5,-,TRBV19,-,TGTGCCAGTAGTATAGAACCACAGGTTTATAGCAATCAGCCCCAGCATTTT,CASSIEPQVYSNQPQHF
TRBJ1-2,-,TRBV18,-,TGTGCCAGCTCTTTGCGGCAACACTATGGCTACACCTTC,CASSLRQHYGYTF
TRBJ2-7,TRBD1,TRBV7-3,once,TGTGCCAGCAGCCATGGGGGCAGGGGGTTCGAGCAGTACTTC,CASSHGGRGFEQYF
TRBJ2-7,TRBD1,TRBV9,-,TGTGCCAGCAGCCCGGGACAGGGTCTACGCGAGCAGTACTTC,CASSPGQGLREQYF
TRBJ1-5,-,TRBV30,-,TGTGCCTGGAGTGCGGGGGACCGTCAGCCCCAGCATTTT,CAWSAGDRQPQHF
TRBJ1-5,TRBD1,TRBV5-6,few,TGTGCCAGCAGCTGGGGGGGACAGGGAAGGCAGCCCCAGCATTTT,CASSWGGQGRQPQHF
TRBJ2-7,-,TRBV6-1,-,TGTGCCAGCAGTGACAGGGTGAGATCACACGAGCAGTACTTC,CASSDRVRSHEQYF
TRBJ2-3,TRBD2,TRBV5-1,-,TGCGCCAGCAGACTGGGTCTAGCGGGGGAGTATGCGCAGTATTTT,CASRLGLAGEYAQYF
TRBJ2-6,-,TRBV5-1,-,TGCGCCAGCAGCTTAGGTGGGGCCGGGGCCAACGTCCTGACTTTC,CASSLGGAGANVLTF
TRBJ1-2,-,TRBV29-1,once,TGCAGCGTTCTTCAGGGAAACTATGGCTACACCTTC,CSVLQGNYGYTF
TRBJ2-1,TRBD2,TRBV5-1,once,TGCGCCAGCAGCTGGTCGGGAGCGGGGGGCCGCGATGAGCAGTTCTTC,CASSWSGAGGRDEQFF
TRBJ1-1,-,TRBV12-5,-,TGTGCTAGTGGTTTGGTCGGGGGGATGAACACTGAAGCTTTCTTT,CASGLVGGMNTEAFF
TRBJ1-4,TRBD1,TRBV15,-,TGTGCCACCAGCAGAGATGGGGGGACAGGGGATGAAAAACTGTTTTTT,CATSRDGGTGDEKLFF
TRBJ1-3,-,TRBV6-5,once,TGTGCCAGCAGTTTCTCTTCTAACTCTGGAAACACCATATATTTT,CASSFSSNSGNTIYF
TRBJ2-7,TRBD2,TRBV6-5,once,TGTGCCAGCAGTTACTCACTAGCGGGGGCTTACCACGAGCAGTACTTC,CASSYSLAGAYHEQYF
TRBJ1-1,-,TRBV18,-,TGTGCCAGCTCACCAATGGGGGCCCACAGCGGCACTGAAGCTTTCTTT,CASSPMGAHSGTEAFF
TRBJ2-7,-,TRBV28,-,TGTGCCAGCAGCTCACCCCCTATCGGGACCTACGAGCAGTACTTC,CASSSPPIGTYEQYF
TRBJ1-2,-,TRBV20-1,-,TGCAGTGCATACAGTAACTATGGCTACACCTTC,CSAYSNYGYTF
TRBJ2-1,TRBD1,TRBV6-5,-,TGTGCCAGCAGAAGGACAGGGGGCTATGATGAGCAGTTCTTC,CASRRTGGYDEQFF
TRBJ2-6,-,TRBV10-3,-,TGTGCCATCAGTGAGACGGCTGGGGCCAACGTCCTGACTTTC,CAISETAGANVLTF
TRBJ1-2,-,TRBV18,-,TGTGCCAGCTCCCCCCCACTAGAGTCTTATGGCTACACCTTC,CASSPPLESYGYTF
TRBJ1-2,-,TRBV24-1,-,TGTGCCACCCAAATTGGGGGCGGTGGCTACACCTTC,CATQIGGGGYTF
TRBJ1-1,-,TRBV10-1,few,TGCGCCAGCAGTCACCGGAGCACTGAAGCTTTCTTT,CASSHRSTEAFF
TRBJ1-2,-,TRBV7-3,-,TGTGCCAGCAGCTTAGGACAGACACACGGGGTTGCTGGCTACACCTTC,CASSLGQTHGVAGYTF
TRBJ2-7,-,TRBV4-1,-,TGCGCCAGCAGCCAAGATTGGGGGGCGGGGACAGTATACGAGCAGTACTTC,CASSQDWGAGTVYEQYF
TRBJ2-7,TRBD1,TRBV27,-,TGTGCCAGCAGTACTCGCCTCCCCGGGACAGCCTCCTACGAGCAGTACTTC,CASSTRLPGTASYEQYF
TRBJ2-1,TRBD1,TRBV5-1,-,TGCGCCAGCGGGACAGGGGTTCCCAATGAGCAGTTCTTC,CASGTGVPNEQFF
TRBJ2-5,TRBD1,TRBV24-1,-,TGTGCCACCAGTGCCGTGGACAGGGGCCGAGAGACCCAGTACTTC,CATSAVDRGRETQYF
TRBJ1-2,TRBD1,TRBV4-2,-,TGTGCCAGCAGCCAAGGGACAGGGAGGTATGGCTACACCTTC,CASSQGTGRYGYTF
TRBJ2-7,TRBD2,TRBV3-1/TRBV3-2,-,TGTGCCAGCAGCAAGCTACCCACTAGCGGGGGGATTTACGAGCAGTACTTC,CASSKLPTSGGIYEQYF
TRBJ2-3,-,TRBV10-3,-,TGTGCCATCAGTGAATCGGGTTGGGTCCCAGGGGGCACAGATACGCAGTATTTT,CAISESGWVPGGTDTQYF
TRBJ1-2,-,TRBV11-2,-,TGTGCCAGCAGCTCGACTCGAGGATCGGGTGGCTACACCTTC,CASSSTRGSGGYTF
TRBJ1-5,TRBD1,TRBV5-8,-,TGTGCCAGCCGCCCAGGGGACAGGGCGGATGAGCCCCAGCATTTT,CASRPGDRADEPQHF
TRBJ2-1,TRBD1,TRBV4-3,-,TGCGCCAGCAGCCAAGAGGGACAGTACAATGAGCAGTTCTTC,CASSQEGQYNEQFF
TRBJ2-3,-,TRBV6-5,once,TGTGCCAGCAGCCACAATCCTACAGATACGCAGTATTTT,CASSHNPTDTQYF
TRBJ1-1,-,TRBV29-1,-,TGCAGCGTCAGGGGTCGTGGCACTGAAGCTTTCTTT,CSVRGRGTEAFF
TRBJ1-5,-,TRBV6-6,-,TGTGCCAGCAGTTACGGAGCAAGAGATCAGCCCCAGCATTTT,CASSYGARDQPQHF
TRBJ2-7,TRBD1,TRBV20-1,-,TGCAGTGCTAGTGGCAGGGGGTCCTACGAGCAGTACTTC,CSASGRGSYEQYF
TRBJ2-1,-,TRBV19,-,TGTGCCAGTAGTATAGCCACCGGACAGAAATACAATGAGCAGTTCTTC,CASSIATGQKYNEQFF
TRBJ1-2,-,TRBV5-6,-,TGTGCCAGCAGCTTATCAGGGTTTAACTATGGCTACACCTTC,CASSLSGFNYGYTF
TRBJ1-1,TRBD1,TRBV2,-,TGTGCCAGCAGCCCACTGAGGACAGGGGGGAACACTGAAGCTTTCTTT,CASSPLRTGGNTEAFF